This record concerns one T cell receptor (beta chain) sequence. As yet, its antigen is unknown. The PCR employed 60 Vbeta primers together with 13 Jbeta primers. Method: immunoSEQ multiplex PCR; TCRdb's copy keeps in-frame clones and lacks some. This sample yields 180,000 or so clones, of which roughly 80% are seen a single time; roughly 4.4% belongs to the top ten. The data stem from a study of cytomegalovirus exposure and HLA in healthy donors. About the study: As an earlier analysis found, roughly 170 million T cells yielded over 95 million unique TCR beta sequences.

Unmatched junction bases numbered 6, after V lost 5 bases and J lost 4 bases. Germline V lookup: CDR1 MNHEY, CDR2 SMNVEV (reference sequence). This CDR3 has 14 residues. Study outcomes and limitations: Based on reports, TCR beta sequences accurately predicted HLA-A and HLA-B alleles for most subjects.

Sequencing was done on a sample of PBMCs. The TCR originated in a woman younger than 35 in good health and CMV-seropositive. This sequence joins TRBV27 and TRBJ1-2; 8 nucleotides align to TRBD1. As DNA, the CDR3 is TGTGCCAGCAGTCCCGCGGACAGGGTCTATGGCTACACCTTC. It is translated as CASSPADRVYGYTF.